Included here is one T cell receptor beta chain sequence, with context. A single record per CDR3 protein comes from TCRdb applying MiXCR to the RT-PCR reads. The sample lists more than 850,000 distinct CDR3 sequences, 15% to 20% seen once, with under 6.5% in the top ten. V lost 4 bases and J 7 bases, leaving 13 bases between the germline ends. The germline gives CDR1 MNHEY, CDR2 SVGAGI. The CDR3 spans 14 residues. The entry originates in a study of patients and donors after allogeneic stem cell transplantation. This TCR came from a human donor who was either an allogeneic HSCT recipient or a stem cell or donor lymphocyte infusion donor (not recorded which). It is not recorded whose cells these are; they may come from a transplant donor. The gene calls are TRBV6-5 and TRBJ2-2, with a tentative D call TRBD1 (6 bases). Sequenced: blood, either unsorted or a sorted T cell fraction (not recorded which). The CDR3 protein is CASSLTGLGGELFF. Here the CDR3 DNA reads TGTGCCAGCAGTTTAACAGGGTTGGGCGGGGAGCTGTTTTTT.